This TCR beta chain was identified in a study of T cells in Graves' hyperthyroidism and ophthalmopathy. Orbital computed tomography, thyroid ultrasound, serum thyroxine and TRAb, and clinical symptoms together informed the diagnoses. This CDR3 is 15 amino acids long. Trimming cost V 3 bases and J 8 bases; bases outside gene matches: 2. Germline V lookup: CDR1 MDHEN, CDR2 SYDVKM. TCR beta CDR3 region amplification was performed from RNA transcripts. The HTBI primer set drove a first-round RT-PCR of the TCR CDR3. TCRdb redid the calling of the multiplex PCR reads with MiXCR, one entry per CDR3 protein. The sample consists of nearly 600,000 distinct CDR3 sequences, roughly 14% of them appearing once.

The chain uses TRBV28 and TRBJ2-1, with 15 nucleotides matching TRBD2. This TCR came from a woman in her 30s with Graves' hyperthyroidism that later progressed to Graves' ophthalmopathy. Sequencing input: blood. The CDR3 DNA follows: TGTGCCAGCAGTTTCGGACTAGCGGGAGGGGATGAGCAGTTCTTC. Translating gives CASSFGLAGGDEQFF.